The entry below gives a single T cell receptor beta chain sequence along with its context. Living in about two dozen US areas, the participants were between roughly 18 and 90 years of age. These data belong to a study of blood T cell repertoires in COVID-19. Study-wide context: The United States, Italy and Spain supplied acute and convalescent COVID-19 samples. T cells, B-cell-depleted T cells, or PBMCs provided the cDNA or gDNA that served as material.

V was clipped by 1 base and J by 4 bases, with 5 bases between them. CDR3 length: 13 residues. Germline CDR1 reads LGHDT; CDR2 reads YNNKEL (reference sequence). The assay was immunoSEQ multiplex PCR, and TCRdb's table has in-frame clones only and misses some. The data show about 160,000 clones, 70% to 90% seen once. The chain joins TRBV3-1 (or the pseudogene TRBV3-2) to TRBJ1-3; D is uncertain. Sequenced material: PBMCs or T cells enriched from blood (not recorded which). The TCR comes from a woman aged 45 to 65 who had recovered from COVID-19. CDR3 coding DNA: TGTGCCAGCAGCCAAGTCGGGGGAAACACCATATATTTT. Translation gives CASSQVGGNTIYF.